The TCR beta chain described here comes from a study of CD8 T cells in Susac syndrome. Reverse transcription of 0.5 to 1 ug RNA was performed with random hexamers. Each CDR3 protein is one row after TCRdb ran MiXCR on the immunoSEQ multiplex PCR reads. Counted here are 150,000 to 200,000 distinct CDR3 sequences, about 91% occurring once; the ten biggest clones make up about 0.1%. The CDR3 has 13 residues. Germline loops: CDR1 SGHRS, CDR2 YFSETQ. V dropped 0 bases and J dropped 3 bases, with 7 bases sitting between them. Overall study findings and caveats: As the study acknowledged, the number of individuals who were part of its TCR sequencing and HLA analysis was relatively small.

On this clonotype itself: Its antigen is unidentified.

The sample was CD4+ T cells from PBMCs. V gene TRBV5-1 combines with J gene TRBJ2-7; no firm D call. The receptor's source is a human donor with Susac syndrome. The CDR3 loop reads CASSLAWGYEQYF. The CDR3 DNA reads as TGCGCCAGCAGCTTGGCCTGGGGCTACGAGCAGTACTTC. The variable domain in full, completed from reference TRBV5-1 and TRBJ2-7, reads KAGVTQTPRYLIKTRGQQVTLSCSPISGHRSVSWYQQTPGQGLQFLFEYFSETQRNKGNFPGRFSGRQFSNSRSEMNVSTLELGDSALYLCASSLAWGYEQYFGPGTRLTVT.